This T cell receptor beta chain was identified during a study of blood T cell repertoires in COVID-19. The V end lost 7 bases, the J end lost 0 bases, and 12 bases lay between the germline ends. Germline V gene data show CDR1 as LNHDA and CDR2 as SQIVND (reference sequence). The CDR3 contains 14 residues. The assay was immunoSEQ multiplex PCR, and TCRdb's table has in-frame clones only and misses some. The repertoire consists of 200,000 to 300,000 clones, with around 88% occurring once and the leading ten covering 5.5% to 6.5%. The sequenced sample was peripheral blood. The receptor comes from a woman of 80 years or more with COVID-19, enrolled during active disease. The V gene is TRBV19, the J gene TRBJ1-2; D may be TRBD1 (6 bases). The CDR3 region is CASIETGANYGYTF. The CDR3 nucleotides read TGTGCCAGTATCGAGACAGGTGCTAACTATGGCTACACCTTC.